This passage covers 15 T cell receptor beta chains from one sample sequenced in a study of blood T cell repertoires in COVID-19. Clones were read by immunoSEQ multiplex PCR, and TCRdb kept only the in-frame ones, dropping some. The sample holds about 82,000 clones, 85% seen once. The specimen sequenced was peripheral blood. The receptors here all came from a man older than 75 with active or convalescent COVID-19.

This clone turned up a few times. The V gene is TRBV29-1, the J gene TRBJ2-2, with 7 bases lining up with TRBD2. The CDR3 has 15 residues. CDR1 is SQVTM, CDR2 ANQGSEA, per germline. With 6 bases clipped from V and 8 bases from J, the junction kept 15 bases outside the gene matches. CDR3 amino acids: CSVLAGTNAMGELFF. DNA for the CDR3: TGCAGCGTACTAGCCGGGACTAATGCGATGGGGGAGCTGTTTTTT.

The chain couples TRBV15 to TRBJ2-4; the match to TRBD2 covers 10 bases. Germline CDR1 is LNHNV and CDR2 is YYDKDF (reference sequence). With 9 bases clipped from V and 0 bases from J, the junction kept 5 bases outside the gene matches. There are 15 residues in the CDR3. CDR3 sequence reads: CATTSGLLAKNIQYF. As DNA, the CDR3 is TGTGCCACGACTAGCGGGCTACTAGCCAAAAACATTCAGTACTTC.

The chain carries TRBV5-6 and TRBJ1-2, with D possibly matching TRBD1 (5 bases). The CDR3 totals 14 residues. Germline values: CDR1 SGHDT, CDR2 YYEEEE. The ends were cut back, 3 bases at V and 4 bases at J, with 13 bases in the middle. The CDR3 DNA reads TGTGCCAGCAGCTGGTCTGGGGCAGCCTATGGCTACACCTTC. Amino acids: CASSWSGAAYGYTF.

The rearrangement joins TRBV5-5 to TRBJ2-3, with D tentatively TRBD1 (6 bases). V gave up 4 bases and J gave up 0 bases, with 15 bases separating them. The length of the CDR3 is 16 residues. The germline V gene encodes CDR1 SGHKS and CDR2 YYEKEE (reference sequence). The CDR3 DNA is TGTGCCAGCAGCCCCTGGGGACAAGATAGCACAGATACGCAGTATTTT. Translating it yields CASSPWGQDSTDTQYF.

This clone is a singleton in its sample. The V call is TRBV7-6, the J call TRBJ1-4; 9 positions match TRBD1. V was clipped by 5 bases and J by 6 bases; unmatched bases: 7. The CDR3 covers 15 residues. Germline V CDR1 and CDR2: SGHVS, FNYEAQ. CDR3: CASSPTTGGDEKLFF. The CDR3 DNA sequence: TGTGCCAGCAGCCCAACGACAGGGGGAGATGAAAAACTGTTTTTT.

The chain joins TRBV29-1 to TRBJ1-1; no clear D gene. Germline CDR1 SQVTM, CDR2 ANQGSEA. Between the trimmed V and J ends, which lost 3 bases and 5 bases, there was a span of 7 bases. The CDR3 is 11 residues long. Written as DNA, the CDR3 is TGCAGCGTTGACGAGAGAACTGAAGCTTTCTTT. Translating it yields CSVDERTEAFF.

The CDR3 loop is CASSARGTGSTEAFF. The CDR3 region has the DNA TGTGCCAGCAGCGCCAGGGGGACAGGGAGCACTGAAGCTTTCTTT. The rearrangement links TRBV9 to TRBJ1-1, with 9 positions matching TRBD1. V lost 3 bases to trimming and J lost 4 bases; unmatched junction nucleotides: 7. Germline CDR1 and CDR2: SGDLS and YYNGEE. The CDR3 is 15 amino acids. The complete variable domain, with remaining parts taken from reference TRBV9 and TRBJ1-1, reads DSGVTQTPKHLITATGQRVTLRCSPRSGDLSVYWYQQSLDQGLQFLIQYYNGEERAKGNILERFSAQQFPDLHSELNLSSLELGDSALYFCASSARGTGSTEAFFGQGTRLTVV.

This rearrangement joins TRBV7-9 to TRBJ1-5; D call uncertain. The CDR3 sequence is 12 residues long. Between the trimmed V and J ends, which lost 4 bases and 6 bases, there was a span of 7 bases. The V gene's germline CDR1 is SEHNR and CDR2 FQNEAQ (reference sequence). CDR3 coding DNA: TGTGCCAGCAGCTACGGTTCTCAGCCCCAGCATTTT. Protein sequence: CASSYGSQPQHF.

In DNA form, the CDR3 reads TGCGCCAGCAGTGAAGGACAGGGCTCCTACAATGAGCAGTTCTTC. This codes for CASSEGQGSYNEQFF. V is TRBV10-2 and J is TRBJ2-1, with TRBD1 matching over 8 bases. This CDR3 is built from 15 residues. With V trimmed by 3 bases and J by 0 bases, 1 base remained unmatched. The germline CDR1 and CDR2 sequences are WSHSY and SAAADI.

CDR3 loop: CATEDPGTGRKNTEAFF. CDR3 sequence (DNA): TGTGCCACCGAAGACCCCGGGACAGGGAGGAAGAACACTGAAGCTTTCTTT. The V and J genes are TRBV2 and TRBJ1-1, with TRBD1 identical over 9 bases. With V trimmed by 10 bases and J by 1 base, 16 bases remained unmatched. CDR1 and CDR2 from the germline V gene are SNHLY and FYNNEI. The CDR3 contains 17 residues.

This chain connects TRBV15 to TRBJ2-5; D is perhaps TRBD1 (5 bases). CDR3 size: 12 residues. Germline V lookup: CDR1 LNHNV, CDR2 YYDKDF (reference sequence). Trimming stripped 3 bases from V and 4 bases from J, with 6 bases between. The CDR3 protein is CATSRGPETQYF. DNA of the CDR3: TGTGCCACCAGCAGGGGGCCAGAGACCCAGTACTTC. Variable domain in full (rest from reference TRBV15 and TRBJ2-5): DAMVIQNPRYQVTQFGKPVTLSCSQTLNHNVMYWYQQKSSQAPKLLFHYYDKDFNNEADTPDNFQSRRPNTSFCFLDIRSPGLGDTAMYLCATSRGPETQYFGPGTRLLVL.

The V and J genes are TRBV5-1 and TRBJ1-4, with D perhaps TRBD1 (6 bases). V lost 3 bases and J lost 0, with 12 bases in between. The CDR3 runs 16 residues. Germline lookup yields CDR1 SGHRS and CDR2 YFSETQ. The CDR3 DNA reads as TGCGCCAGCAGCTCGTGGACAGACCCAACTAATGAAAAACTGTTTTTT. The encoded protein is CASSSWTDPTNEKLFF.

The CDR3 DNA reads TGTGCCAGCAGCACCGGGACAGGGGATAATTCACCCCTCCACTTT. It codes for CASSTGTGDNSPLHF. The chain links TRBV6-5 to TRBJ1-6; 10 positions agree with TRBD1. CDR3 length equals 15 residues. Germline CDR1 is MNHEY and CDR2 is SVGAGI. J was trimmed by 5 bases and V by 6 bases; bases with no gene match: 4.

The V and J genes are TRBV6-2 or TRBV6-3 and TRBJ1-5; D ambiguous. Germline V CDR1 and CDR2: MNHEY, SVGEGT. Trimming pared 4 bases from V and 10 bases from J, leaving 38 bases between. This CDR3 contains 21 residues. As DNA, the CDR3 is TGTGCCAGCAGTTCCCTGGTCGAATTGTGGCTGACTAACAGTAGGTCAGAACCCCAGCATTTT. Translation gives CASSSLVELWLTNSRSEPQHF.

The sample holds one count of this clone. The V and J genes are TRBV27 and TRBJ2-5; 11 nucleotides match TRBD2. The CDR3 runs to 16 residues. V was pared by 2 bases and J by 4 bases, with 6 bases of the junction left unmatched. The germline gives CDR1 MNHEY, CDR2 SMNVEV (reference sequence). The CDR3 nucleotides are TGTGCCAGCAGTTTAAGGGGCCTAGCGGGGGGAGAGACCCAGTACTTC. The encoded protein is CASSLRGLAGGETQYF.